These 32 T cell receptor beta chains were sequenced from one sample in a study of CD4 T cells in relation to SARS-CoV-2 and coronaviruses. TCRdb's copy holds only in-frame clones and misses some; the assay was immunoSEQ multiplex PCR. The sample contains about 38,000 clones, over 70% of which appear only once. These receptors have no known antigen. Material: memory CD4+ T cells from PBMCs, cultured in vitro. All receptors derive from an adult with COVID-19.

The chain carries TRBV18 and TRBJ1-2; D call uncertain. The CDR3 runs 15 residues. Germline V gene lookup returns CDR1 KGHSH and CDR2 LQKENI. Trimming left V 2 bases short and J 0 bases short, with 10 bases between. The CDR3 coding sequence is TGTGCCAGCTCACCAAATAGCGCAGCTAACTATGGCTACACCTTC. This gives the protein CASSPNSAANYGYTF.

The chain carries TRBV24-1 and TRBJ2-7; D might be TRBD2 (5 bases). Trimming shortened V by 3 bases and J by 4 bases, and 9 bases separated the two germline ends. In germline, CDR1 is KGHDR, CDR2 SFDVKD. The CDR3 is 13 amino acids. CDR3 sequence (DNA): TGTGCCACCAGTGATGGAGGTGGTTACGAGCAGTACTTC. This encodes CATSDGGGYEQYF.

This clone was seen a handful of times. The chain uses TRBV9 and TRBJ2-3, with TRBD2 matching 8 bases. The V gene end was trimmed by 0 bases and the J gene end by 2 bases; junction bases not matched to a gene: 5. The CDR3 totals 16 residues. CDR1 and CDR2 (germline): SGDLS, YYNGEE. The CDR3 reads CASSVGAGGNTDTQYF. In DNA, the CDR3 is TGTGCCAGCAGCGTAGGTGCGGGGGGAAACACAGATACGCAGTATTTT.

This chain uses TRBV11-2 with TRBJ1-1; D is ambiguous. Between the trimmed V and J ends, which lost 4 bases and 5 bases, there was a span of 11 bases. There are 13 residues in the CDR3. Germline V lookup: CDR1 SGHAT, CDR2 FQNNGV. CDR3 DNA: TGTGCCAGCAGCTCCACCCGAGGGACTGAAGCTTTCTTT. Translated: CASSSTRGTEAFF. Drawing the rest from reference TRBV11-2 and TRBJ1-1, the complete variable domain is EAGVAQSPRYKIIEKRQSVAFWCNPISGHATLYWYQQILGQGPKLLIQFQNNGVVDDSQLPKDRFSAERLKGVDSTLKIQPAKLEDSAVYLCASSSTRGTEAFFGQGTRLTVV.

DNA of the CDR3: TGTGCCAGCAGTCCCCGAACGGGTTATGGCTACACCTTC. Translation gives CASSPRTGYGYTF. The chain combines TRBV12-3 or TRBV12-4 with TRBJ1-2; D remains ambiguous. The length of the CDR3 is 13 residues. V was trimmed by 5 bases and J by 5 bases, leaving 12 bases between them.

This chain connects TRBV19 to TRBJ1-4; D gene unclear. V was shortened by 3 bases and J by 8 bases, with 22 bases between the two germline ends. This CDR3 is 17 amino acids long. CDR1 is LNHDA and CDR2 is SQIVND in the germline V gene (reference sequence). The CDR3: CASSMNPYSHGVEKLFF. In DNA form, the CDR3 reads TGTGCCAGTAGTATGAATCCCTACAGCCATGGCGTCGAAAAACTGTTTTTT.

The rearrangement uses TRBV30 and TRBJ2-3, with D maybe TRBD1 (5 bases). CDR1 is GTSNPN, CDR2 SVGIG, per germline (reference sequence). This CDR3 is built from 13 residues. Between the trimmed V and J ends, which lost 5 bases and 6 bases, there was a span of 15 bases. The CDR3 loop reads CAWAKGSGDTQYF. CDR3 nucleotides: TGTGCCTGGGCGAAGGGGTCCGGGGATACGCAGTATTTT.

V is TRBV28 and J is TRBJ2-3; 8 positions agree with TRBD2. Germline lookup yields CDR1 MDHEN and CDR2 SYDVKM. With V trimmed by 3 bases and J by 0 bases, 11 bases remained unmatched. This CDR3 is 18 amino acids long. The CDR3 sequence is CASSFGVGAGESTDTQYF. The CDR3 region has the DNA TGTGCCAGCAGTTTCGGTGTGGGAGCGGGAGAAAGCACAGATACGCAGTATTTT.

This clone has a single count. The chain recombines TRBV5-4 with TRBJ2-7, with 9 bases identical to TRBD2. The CDR3 length is 17 residues. The germline gives CDR1 SGHNT, CDR2 YYREEE (reference sequence). Trimming cost V 0 bases and J 2 bases; bases outside gene matches: 9. CDR3 amino acids: CASSLGQGGRGAYEQYF. CDR3 coding DNA: TGTGCCAGCAGCTTGGGACAGGGCGGGAGGGGAGCCTACGAGCAGTACTTC.

The CDR3 spells CASSSRRTANTEAFF. In nucleotides, the CDR3 is TGTGCCAGCAGTTCCCGGCGGACGGCGAACACTGAAGCTTTCTTT. The V call is TRBV28, the J call TRBJ1-1; the D is unclear. CDR3 size: 15 residues. Trimming stripped 4 bases from V and 1 base from J, with 13 bases between. Germline V gene lookup returns CDR1 MDHEN and CDR2 SYDVKM. Full variable domain (remainder filled in from reference TRBV28 and TRBJ1-1): DVKVTQSSRYLVKRTGEKVFLECVQDMDHENMFWYRQDPGLGLRLIYFSYDVKMKEKGDIPEGYSVSREKKERFSLILESASTNQTSMYLCASSSRRTANTEAFFGQGTRLTVV.

The V and J genes are TRBV6-6 and TRBJ1-5; D not certain. Germline V gene lookup returns CDR1 MNHNY and CDR2 SVGAGI (reference sequence). CDR3 length equals 13 residues. Trimming took 2 bases from V and 6 from J, leaving 8 bases between them. Here the CDR3 DNA reads TGTGCCAGCAGTTACGGGCGGGGTCAGCCCCAGCATTTT. It encodes CASSYGRGQPQHF.

For the CDR3, the DNA is TGTGCCAGCGCCCGGGGGGGGACGGATACGCAGTATTTT. It translates to CASARGGTDTQYF. The genes are TRBV12-3 or TRBV12-4 and TRBJ2-3; TRBD2 aligns across 8 bases. Losses at the gene ends were 8 bases for V and 6 bases for J; bases not matched to a gene: 7. CDR3 length: 13 residues.

This clone was picked up a small number of times. This rearrangement joins TRBV2 to TRBJ1-5; D perhaps matches TRBD1 (6 bases). Germline loops: CDR1 SNHLY, CDR2 FYNNEI. V dropped 6 bases and J dropped 7 bases, with 13 bases sitting between them. The CDR3 extends over 13 amino acids. CDR3 nucleotide sequence: TGTGCCAGCAGCAAGGAGGGGGACCAGCCCCAGCATTTT. It encodes CASSKEGDQPQHF.

J is TRBJ2-1 and V is TRBV2, with 10 bases fitting TRBD2. Germline CDR1 is SNHLY and CDR2 is FYNNEI. The CDR3 has 14 amino acids. J lost 9 bases, V lost 5 bases, and 7 bases had no gene match. The CDR3 spells CASSTKREGTEQFF. Written as DNA, the CDR3 is TGTGCCAGCAGTACCAAGCGGGAGGGCACTGAGCAGTTCTTC.

This clone has only a few counts. The rearrangement uses TRBV7-6 and TRBJ2-2; either TRBD1 or TRBD2 may fit D (5 bases each). Germline CDR1 and CDR2: SGHVS and FNYEAQ. The CDR3 totals 16 residues. V was shortened by 5 bases and J by 5 bases, with 18 bases between the two germline ends. CDR3 nucleotides: TGTGCCAGCAGCAAGAGCCCGGGGCGGTCAACCGGGGAGCTGTTTTTT. As protein: CASSKSPGRSTGELFF.

The chain uses TRBV28 and TRBJ1-5; no clear D. The CDR3 spans 12 residues. Germline CDR1 MDHEN, CDR2 SYDVKM. Trimming pared 2 bases from V and 3 bases from J, leaving 2 bases between. This CDR3 is CASSLLNQPQHF. CDR3 bases: TGTGCCAGCAGTTTACTCAATCAGCCCCAGCATTTT.

DNA for the CDR3: TGTGCCAGCAGTTTATTTTATCACGGGGGGCACACTGAAGCTTTCTTT. Its translation is CASSLFYHGGHTEAFF. The chain recombines TRBV27 with TRBJ1-1; D perhaps matches TRBD1 (6 bases). V lost 1 base, J lost 3 bases, and 15 bases lay in between. In germline, CDR1 is MNHEY, CDR2 SMNVEV (reference sequence). The CDR3 loop spans 16 amino acids.

This rearrangement joins TRBV7-2 to TRBJ2-5, with a tentative D call TRBD1 (6 bases). Trimming took 7 bases from V and 2 from J, leaving 14 bases between them. CDR3 length equals 14 residues. CDR1 SGHTA and CDR2 FQGNSA come from the germline V gene. CDR3 DNA sequence: TGTGCCAGCACCACGCGGACAGCTCAAGAGACCCAGTACTTC. This codes for CASTTRTAQETQYF.

This clone was seen at least ten times. The chain has TRBV9 and TRBJ2-7; D gene ambiguous. This CDR3 is 12 amino acids long. V was trimmed by 3 bases and J by 0 bases, leaving 4 bases between them. Germline V CDR1 and CDR2: SGDLS, YYNGEE. The CDR3 here is CASSGSSYEQYF. As DNA, the CDR3 is TGTGCCAGCAGCGGAAGCTCCTACGAGCAGTACTTC.

This clone was seen once. The rearrangement uses TRBV5-1 and TRBJ2-3, with TRBD2 identical over 7 bases. Per the germline V gene, CDR1 is SGHRS and CDR2 is YFSETQ. This CDR3 comprises 16 residues. Trimming took 0 bases from V and 3 from J; bases not matched to a gene: 7. For the CDR3, the DNA is TGCGCCAGCAGCTTGGGGACTAGACGAGGGACAGATACGCAGTATTTT. This codes for CASSLGTRRGTDTQYF. The variable domain in full, completed from reference TRBV5-1 and TRBJ2-3, reads KAGVTQTPRYLIKTRGQQVTLSCSPISGHRSVSWYQQTPGQGLQFLFEYFSETQRNKGNFPGRFSGRQFSNSRSEMNVSTLELGDSALYLCASSLGTRRGTDTQYFGPGTRLTVL.

The J gene is TRBJ2-1, the V gene TRBV29-1; TRBD2 is a possible D gene (7 bases). Germline V gives CDR1 SQVTM, CDR2 ANQGSEA. This CDR3 spans 12 amino acids. The DNA of the CDR3 is TGCACGGGGGGACAACACTACAATGAGCAGTTCTTC. Protein sequence: CTGGQHYNEQFF.

V and J are TRBV7-8 and TRBJ2-1; D remains unclear. The CDR3 is 15 residues long. V was trimmed by 5 bases and J by 7 bases, leaving 18 bases between them. Germline lookup yields CDR1 SGHVS and CDR2 FQNEAQ. The CDR3 nucleotides read TGTGCCAGCAGCCGGGTTATAGGTGGAGAGAATGAGCAGTTCTTC. It encodes CASSRVIGGENEQFF.

V is TRBV20-1 and J is TRBJ1-1; 7 positions agree with TRBD1. With 3 bases clipped from V and 7 bases from J, the junction kept 14 bases outside the gene matches. The CDR3 loop spans 15 amino acids. Germline lookup yields CDR1 DFQATT and CDR2 SNEGSKA (reference sequence). The CDR3 is CSASALFDRADEAFF. In DNA, the CDR3 is TGCAGTGCTAGTGCCCTGTTTGACAGGGCTGATGAAGCTTTCTTT.

The V and J genes are TRBV28 and TRBJ1-1; 7 nucleotides align to TRBD1. V gave up 6 bases and J gave up 2 bases; unmatched junction bases: 3. The CDR3 runs 13 residues. From germline, CDR1 is MDHEN and CDR2 SYDVKM. CDR3 coding DNA: TGTGCCAGCAGACGGGACAGAAACACTGAAGCTTTCTTT. It is translated as CASRRDRNTEAFF.

This clone was found a few times. This sequence joins TRBV18 and TRBJ1-4; D not certain. The germline CDR1 and CDR2 sequences are KGHSH and LQKENI. Trimming removed 3 bases from V and 0 bases from J, with 5 bases in between. The CDR3 length is 14 residues. The chain's CDR3 is CASSPVATNEKLFF. For the CDR3, the DNA is TGTGCCAGCTCACCGGTTGCAACTAATGAAAAACTGTTTTTT.

This chain uses TRBV6-1 with TRBJ2-1, with 9 bases that match TRBD1. Germline trimming cut 3 bases from V and 12 bases from J; bases unmatched to any gene: 9. This CDR3 comprises 14 residues. Germline V gives CDR1 MNHNS, CDR2 SASEGT. CDR3 sequence reads: CASSEDRGRGVQFF. CDR3 in DNA: TGTGCCAGCAGTGAGGACAGGGGAAGGGGGGTGCAGTTCTTC.

Only one count was recorded for this clone. V gene TRBV4-3 combines with J gene TRBJ2-5, with TRBD2 matching 7 bases. There are 17 residues in the CDR3. In germline, CDR1 is LGHNA, CDR2 YSLEER. With 2 bases clipped from V and 2 bases from J, the junction kept 11 bases outside the gene matches. CDR3 protein: CASSQLFSSGFQETQYF. CDR3 bases: TGCGCCAGCAGCCAACTCTTTAGTAGCGGGTTTCAAGAGACCCAGTACTTC.

V usage is TRBV10-2 and J usage is TRBJ1-4; 8 bases line up with TRBD1. The V gene's germline CDR1 is WSHSY and CDR2 SAAADI. Trimming removed 0 bases from V and 6 bases from J; junction bases left unmatched: 6. There are 16 residues in the CDR3. CDR3 amino acids: CASSESRTGWDEKLFF. The CDR3 nucleotides read TGCGCCAGCAGTGAGTCACGGACAGGGTGGGATGAAAAACTGTTTTTT.

This clone was seen a single time. V and J are TRBV7-3 and TRBJ2-1; 13 bases match TRBD2. The CDR3 is 15 amino acids. The trim removed 3 bases at V and 9 bases at J, leaving 5 bases unmatched. CDR1 is SGHTA, CDR2 FQGTGA, per germline. CDR3 nucleotide sequence: TGTGCCAGCAGCTTCGGACTAGCGGGAGACTCTGAGCAGTTCTTC. Translated: CASSFGLAGDSEQFF.

This chain connects TRBV24-1 to TRBJ1-2, with unresolved D. V dropped 2 bases and J dropped 2 bases, with 20 bases sitting between them. The CDR3 totals 18 residues. Germline CDR1 is KGHDR and CDR2 is SFDVKD. In DNA form, the CDR3 reads TGTGCCACCAGTGATTCTGGGGATTCGGCACAGCCAAACTATGGCTACACCTTC. It is translated as CATSDSGDSAQPNYGYTF.

The chain is built from TRBV4-1 and TRBJ1-1; no clear D gene. The CDR3 is 14 residues long. With 3 bases removed from V and 4 bases from J, the gap between germline ends came to 12 bases. CDR1 MGHRA and CDR2 YSYEKL come from the germline V gene. The CDR3 bases are TGCGCCAGCAGCCAGCACCTTTTGGGCACTGAAGCTTTCTTT. Its translation: CASSQHLLGTEAFF.

This chain uses TRBV19 with TRBJ2-2, with 7 nucleotides matching TRBD2. Looked up from germline, CDR1 is LNHDA and CDR2 is SQIVND (reference sequence). The CDR3 sequence is 16 residues long. With V trimmed by 4 bases and J by 6 bases, 11 bases remained unmatched. The CDR3 nucleotides read TGTGCCAGTAGTAACGGGAGGCAAGCGTTGTCCGGGGAGCTGTTTTTT. It encodes CASSNGRQALSGELFF.